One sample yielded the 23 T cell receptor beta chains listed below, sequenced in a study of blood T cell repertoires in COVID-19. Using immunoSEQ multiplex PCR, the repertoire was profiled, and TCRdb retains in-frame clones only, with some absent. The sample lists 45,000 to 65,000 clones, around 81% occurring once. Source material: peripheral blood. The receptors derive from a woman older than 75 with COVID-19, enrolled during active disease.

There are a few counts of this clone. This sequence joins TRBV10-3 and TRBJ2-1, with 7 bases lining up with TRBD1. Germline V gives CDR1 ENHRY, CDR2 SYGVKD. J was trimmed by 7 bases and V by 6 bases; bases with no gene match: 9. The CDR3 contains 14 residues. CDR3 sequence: CAIRPGTDLNEQFF. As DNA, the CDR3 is TGTGCCATCAGACCCGGGACAGACCTAAATGAGCAGTTCTTC.

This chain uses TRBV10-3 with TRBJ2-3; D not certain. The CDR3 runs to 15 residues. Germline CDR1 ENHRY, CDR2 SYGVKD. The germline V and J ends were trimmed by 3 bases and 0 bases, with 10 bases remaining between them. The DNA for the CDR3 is TGTGCCATCAGTGAATACAGCCTGAGCACAGATACGCAGTATTTT. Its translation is CAISEYSLSTDTQYF.

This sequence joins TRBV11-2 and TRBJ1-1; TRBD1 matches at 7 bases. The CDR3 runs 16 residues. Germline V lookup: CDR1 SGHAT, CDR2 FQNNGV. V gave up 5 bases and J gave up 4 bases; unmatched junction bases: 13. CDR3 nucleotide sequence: TGTGCCAGCAGCCCGAACCTACAGGGGCCGGGCACTGAAGCTTTCTTT. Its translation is CASSPNLQGPGTEAFF.

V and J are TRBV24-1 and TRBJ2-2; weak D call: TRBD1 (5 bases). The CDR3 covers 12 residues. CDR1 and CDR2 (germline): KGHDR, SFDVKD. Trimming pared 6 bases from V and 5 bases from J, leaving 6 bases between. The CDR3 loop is CATSKGTGELFF. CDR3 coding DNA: TGTGCCACCAGTAAGGGGACCGGGGAGCTGTTTTTT.

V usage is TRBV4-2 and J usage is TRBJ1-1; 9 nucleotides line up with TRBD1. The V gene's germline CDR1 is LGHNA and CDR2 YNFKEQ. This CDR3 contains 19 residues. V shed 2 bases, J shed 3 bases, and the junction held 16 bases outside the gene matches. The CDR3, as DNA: TGTGCCAGCAGCCAAAAGTGGAGGACAGGGGATGTTCGGTACACTGAAGCTTTCTTT. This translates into CASSQKWRTGDVRYTEAFF.

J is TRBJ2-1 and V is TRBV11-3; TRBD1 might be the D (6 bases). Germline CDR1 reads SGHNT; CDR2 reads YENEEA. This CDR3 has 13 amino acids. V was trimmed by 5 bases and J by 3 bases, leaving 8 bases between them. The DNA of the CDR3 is TGTGCCAGCAGCCAGGACAGCTACAATGAGCAGTTCTTC. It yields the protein CASSQDSYNEQFF.

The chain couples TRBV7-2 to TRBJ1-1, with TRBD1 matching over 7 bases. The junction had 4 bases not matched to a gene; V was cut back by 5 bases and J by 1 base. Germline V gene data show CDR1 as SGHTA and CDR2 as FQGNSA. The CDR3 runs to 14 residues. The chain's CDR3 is CASSQRTGNTEAFF. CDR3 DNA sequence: TGTGCCAGCAGCCAACGGACAGGGAACACTGAAGCTTTCTTT.

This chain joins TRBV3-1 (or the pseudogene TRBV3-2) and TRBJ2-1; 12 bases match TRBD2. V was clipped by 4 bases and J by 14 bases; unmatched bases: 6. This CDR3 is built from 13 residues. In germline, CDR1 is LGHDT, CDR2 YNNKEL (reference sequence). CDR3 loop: CASSPSTSGSKFF. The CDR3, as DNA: TGTGCCAGCAGCCCCTCGACTAGCGGGAGTAAGTTCTTC.

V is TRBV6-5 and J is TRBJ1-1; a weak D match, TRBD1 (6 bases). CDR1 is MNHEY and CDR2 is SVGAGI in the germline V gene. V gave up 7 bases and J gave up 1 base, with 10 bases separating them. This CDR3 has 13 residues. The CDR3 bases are TGTGCCAGCAACCGACAGGAGAACACTGAAGCTTTCTTT. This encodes CASNRQENTEAFF.

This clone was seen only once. The CDR3 DNA is TGCAGTGCTAGAGATCTCCCCGGGCAGTACTTC. Amino acids: CSARDLPGQYF. This chain links TRBV20-1 with TRBJ2-7, with D unresolved. Germline V gene data show CDR1 as DFQATT and CDR2 as SNEGSKA (reference sequence). The CDR3 totals 11 residues. V lost 0 bases and J lost 9, with 9 bases in between.

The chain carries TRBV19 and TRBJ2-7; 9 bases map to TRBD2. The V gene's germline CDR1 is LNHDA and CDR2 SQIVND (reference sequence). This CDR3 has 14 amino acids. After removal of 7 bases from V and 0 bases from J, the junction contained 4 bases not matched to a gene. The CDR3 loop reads CASKGSGSSYEQYF. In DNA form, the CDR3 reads TGTGCCAGTAAAGGTAGCGGGAGCTCCTACGAGCAGTACTTC.

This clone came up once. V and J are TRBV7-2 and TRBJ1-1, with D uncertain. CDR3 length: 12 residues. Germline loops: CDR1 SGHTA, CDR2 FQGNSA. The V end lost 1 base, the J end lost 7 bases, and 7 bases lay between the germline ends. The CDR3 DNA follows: TGTGCCAGCAGCTTAGGGCGGTTTGAAGCTTTCTTT. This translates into CASSLGRFEAFF.

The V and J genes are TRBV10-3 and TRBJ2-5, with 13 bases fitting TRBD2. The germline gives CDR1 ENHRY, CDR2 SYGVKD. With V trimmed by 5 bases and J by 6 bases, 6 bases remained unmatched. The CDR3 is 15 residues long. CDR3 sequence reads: CAISPTSGRAQTQYF. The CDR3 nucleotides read TGTGCCATCAGTCCCACTAGCGGGAGGGCCCAGACCCAGTACTTC.

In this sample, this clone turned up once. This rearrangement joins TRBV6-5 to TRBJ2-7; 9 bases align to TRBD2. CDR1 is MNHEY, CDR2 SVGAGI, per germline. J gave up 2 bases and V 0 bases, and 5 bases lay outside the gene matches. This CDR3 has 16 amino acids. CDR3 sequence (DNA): TGTGCCAGCAGTTACTCGATGACTAGCGGTACCTACGAGCAGTACTTC. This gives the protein CASSYSMTSGTYEQYF.

The CDR3 loop reads CASSADRAHEQYF. The DNA of the CDR3 is TGTGCCAGCAGTGCGGACAGGGCCCACGAGCAGTACTTC. The genes are TRBV2 and TRBJ2-7; 8 bases align to TRBD1. CDR1 SNHLY and CDR2 FYNNEI come from the germline V gene. Unmatched junction bases numbered 4, after V lost 4 bases and J lost 5 bases. This CDR3 contains 13 residues. Variable domain in full (rest from reference TRBV2 and TRBJ2-7): EPEVTQTPSHQVTQMGQEVILRCVPISNHLYFYWYRQILGQKVEFLVSFYNNEISEKSEIFDDQFSVERPDGSNFTLKIRSTKLEDSAMYFCASSADRAHEQYFGPGTRLTVT.

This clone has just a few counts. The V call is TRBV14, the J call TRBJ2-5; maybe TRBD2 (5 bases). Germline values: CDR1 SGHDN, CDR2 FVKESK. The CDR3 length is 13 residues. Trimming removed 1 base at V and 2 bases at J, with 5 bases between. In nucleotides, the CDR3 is TGTGCCAGCAGCCAAGGAGGGCAAGAGACCCAGTACTTC. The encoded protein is CASSQGGQETQYF. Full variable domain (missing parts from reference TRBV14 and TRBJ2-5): EAGVTQFPSHSVIEKGQTVTLRCDPISGHDNLYWYRRVMGKEIKFLLHFVKESKQDESGMPNNRFLAERTGGTYSTLKVQPAELEDSGVYFCASSQGGQETQYFGPGTRLLVL.

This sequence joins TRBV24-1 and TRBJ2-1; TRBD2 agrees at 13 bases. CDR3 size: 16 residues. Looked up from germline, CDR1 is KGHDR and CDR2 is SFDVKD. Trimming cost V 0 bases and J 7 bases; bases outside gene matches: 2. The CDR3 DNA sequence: TGTGCCACCAGTGATTTGGGGACTAGCGGGATTAATGAGCAGTTCTTC. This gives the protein CATSDLGTSGINEQFF.

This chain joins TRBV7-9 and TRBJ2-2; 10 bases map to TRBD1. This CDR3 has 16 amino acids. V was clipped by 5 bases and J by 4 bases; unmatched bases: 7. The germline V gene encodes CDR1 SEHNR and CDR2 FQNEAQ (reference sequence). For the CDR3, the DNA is TGTGCCAGCAGCCCGTGGGACAGGGGAGTCACCGGGGAGCTGTTTTTT. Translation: CASSPWDRGVTGELFF.

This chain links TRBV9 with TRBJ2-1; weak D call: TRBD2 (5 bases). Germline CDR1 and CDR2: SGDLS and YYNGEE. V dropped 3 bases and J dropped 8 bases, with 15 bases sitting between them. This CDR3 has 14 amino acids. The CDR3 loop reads CASSDPGESDEQFF. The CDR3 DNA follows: TGTGCCAGCAGCGACCCCGGGGAGTCGGATGAGCAGTTCTTC.

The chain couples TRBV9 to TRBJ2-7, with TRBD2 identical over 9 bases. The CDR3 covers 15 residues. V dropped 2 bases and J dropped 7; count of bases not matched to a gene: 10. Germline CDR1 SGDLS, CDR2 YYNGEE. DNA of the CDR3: TGTGCCAGCAGCGTCTTAGCGGGAGACTTTGAAGAGCAGTACTTC. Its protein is CASSVLAGDFEEQYF.

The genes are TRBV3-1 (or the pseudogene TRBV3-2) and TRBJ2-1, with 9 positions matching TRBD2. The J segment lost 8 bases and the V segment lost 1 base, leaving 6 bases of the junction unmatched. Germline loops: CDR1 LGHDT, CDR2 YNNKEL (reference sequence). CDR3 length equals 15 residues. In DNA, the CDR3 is TGTGCCAGCAGCCAAGGGGGGACTAGCCGAGATGAGCAGTTCTTC. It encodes CASSQGGTSRDEQFF.

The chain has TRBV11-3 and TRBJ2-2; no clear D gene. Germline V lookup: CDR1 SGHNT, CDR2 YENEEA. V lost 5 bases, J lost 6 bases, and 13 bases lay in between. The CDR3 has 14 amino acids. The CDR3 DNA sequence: TGTGCCAGCAGCGCGTGGAGTACGTCCGGGGAGCTGTTTTTT. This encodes CASSAWSTSGELFF.

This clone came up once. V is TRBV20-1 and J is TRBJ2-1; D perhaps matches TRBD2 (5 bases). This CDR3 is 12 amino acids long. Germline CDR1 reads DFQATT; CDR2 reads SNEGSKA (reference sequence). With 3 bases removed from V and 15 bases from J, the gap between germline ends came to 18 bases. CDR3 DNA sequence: TGCAGTGCTAGTATAATGGCCCCCGGAGGGTTCTTC. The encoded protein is CSASIMAPGGFF.